This T cell receptor (beta chain) was sequenced in a study of T cell changes during pregnancy in multiple sclerosis. Clones were sequenced by immunoSEQ multiplex PCR, and TCRdb holds only the in-frame ones, with some missing. The sample has about 77,000 clones, approximately 89% seen once. Germline lookup yields CDR1 SNHLY and CDR2 FYNNEI. Trimming took 8 bases from V and 1 from J, leaving 11 bases between them. The CDR3 contains 13 residues. This clone was observed once. The TCR comes from a female donor with multiple sclerosis, enrolled in a pregnancy study. The chain has TRBV2 and TRBJ1-1; possibly TRBD1 for D (6 bases). The sequenced sample was peripheral blood, obtained before pregnancy. DNA of the CDR3: TGTGCCAGCGTAGACAGGACGAACACTGAAGCTTTCTTT. It yields the protein CASVDRTNTEAFF.